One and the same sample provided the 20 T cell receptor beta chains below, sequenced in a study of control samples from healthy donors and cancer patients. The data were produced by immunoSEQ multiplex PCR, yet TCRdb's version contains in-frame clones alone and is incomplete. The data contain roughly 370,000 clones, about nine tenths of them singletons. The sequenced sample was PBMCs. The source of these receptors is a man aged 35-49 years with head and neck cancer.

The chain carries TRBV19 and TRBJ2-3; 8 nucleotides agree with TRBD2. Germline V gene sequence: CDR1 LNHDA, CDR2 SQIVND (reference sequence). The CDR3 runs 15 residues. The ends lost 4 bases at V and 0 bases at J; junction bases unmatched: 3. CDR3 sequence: CASSKGLASTDTQYF. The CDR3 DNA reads TGTGCCAGTAGTAAAGGACTAGCTAGCACAGATACGCAGTATTTT.

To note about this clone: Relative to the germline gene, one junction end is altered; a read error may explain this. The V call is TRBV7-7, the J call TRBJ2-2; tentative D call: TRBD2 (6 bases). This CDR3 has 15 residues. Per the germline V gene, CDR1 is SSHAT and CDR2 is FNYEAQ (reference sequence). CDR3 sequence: CASSLEQGGVGELFF. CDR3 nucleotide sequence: TGTGCTAGCAGCTTAGAGCAGGGAGGAGTCGGGGAGCTGTTTTTT.

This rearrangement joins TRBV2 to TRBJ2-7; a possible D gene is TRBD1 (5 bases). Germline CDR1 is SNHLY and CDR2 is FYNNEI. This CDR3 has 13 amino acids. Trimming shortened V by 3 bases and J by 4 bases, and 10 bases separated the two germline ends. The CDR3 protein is CASSEFGAYEQYF. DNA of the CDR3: TGTGCCAGCAGTGAGTTTGGGGCATACGAGCAGTACTTC.

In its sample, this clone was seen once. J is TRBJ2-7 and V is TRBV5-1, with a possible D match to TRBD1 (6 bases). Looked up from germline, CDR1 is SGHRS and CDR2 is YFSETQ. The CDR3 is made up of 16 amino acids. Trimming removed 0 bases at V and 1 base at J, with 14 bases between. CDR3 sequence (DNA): TGCGCCAGCAGCTTGGTGACAGGCACTCGTTCCTACGAGCAGTACTTC. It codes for CASSLVTGTRSYEQYF.

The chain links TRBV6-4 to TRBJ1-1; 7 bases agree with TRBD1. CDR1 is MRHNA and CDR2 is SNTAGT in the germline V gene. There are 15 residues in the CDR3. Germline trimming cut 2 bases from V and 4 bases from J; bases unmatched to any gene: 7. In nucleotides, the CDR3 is TGTGCCAGCAGTGACGGAGGGGGCTCTTTCACTGAAGCTTTCTTT. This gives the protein CASSDGGGSFTEAFF.

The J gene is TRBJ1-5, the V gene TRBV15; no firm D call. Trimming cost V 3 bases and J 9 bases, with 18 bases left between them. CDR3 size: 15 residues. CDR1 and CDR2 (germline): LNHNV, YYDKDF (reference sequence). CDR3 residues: CATSSPLGSGPPQHF. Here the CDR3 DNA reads TGTGCCACCAGCAGCCCTCTAGGCAGTGGGCCGCCCCAGCATTTT.

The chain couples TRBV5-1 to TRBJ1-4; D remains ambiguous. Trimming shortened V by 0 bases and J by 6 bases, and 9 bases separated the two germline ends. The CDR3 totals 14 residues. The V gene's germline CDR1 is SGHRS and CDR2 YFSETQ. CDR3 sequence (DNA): TGCGCCAGCAGCTTGGGGCAGGCAGATGAAAAACTGTTTTTT. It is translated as CASSLGQADEKLFF.

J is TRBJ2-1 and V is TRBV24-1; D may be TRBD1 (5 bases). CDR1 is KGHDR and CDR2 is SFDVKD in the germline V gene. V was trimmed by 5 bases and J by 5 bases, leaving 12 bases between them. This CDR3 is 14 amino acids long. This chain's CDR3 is CATSVPGQDNEQFF. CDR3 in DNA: TGTGCCACCAGTGTTCCAGGACAAGACAATGAGCAGTTCTTC.

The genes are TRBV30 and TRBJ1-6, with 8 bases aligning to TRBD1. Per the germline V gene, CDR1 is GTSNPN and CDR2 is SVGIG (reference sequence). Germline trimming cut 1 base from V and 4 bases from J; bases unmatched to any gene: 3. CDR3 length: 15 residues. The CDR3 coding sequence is TGTGCCTGGAGTGCCCGGACAGGGTATAATTCACCCCTCCACTTT. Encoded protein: CAWSARTGYNSPLHF.

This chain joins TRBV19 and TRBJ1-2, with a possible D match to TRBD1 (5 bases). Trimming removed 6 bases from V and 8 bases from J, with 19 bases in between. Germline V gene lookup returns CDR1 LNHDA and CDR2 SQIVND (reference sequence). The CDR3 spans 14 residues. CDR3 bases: TGTGCCAGTAGGGCCTTATCAGGGTTAAACGGCTACACCTTC. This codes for CASRALSGLNGYTF.

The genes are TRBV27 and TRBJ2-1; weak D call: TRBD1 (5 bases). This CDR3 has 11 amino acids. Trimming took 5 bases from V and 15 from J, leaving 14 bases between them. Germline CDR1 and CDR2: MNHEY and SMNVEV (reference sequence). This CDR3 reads CASSLGAERFF. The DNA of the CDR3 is TGTGCCAGCAGTCTAGGGGCTGAACGGTTCTTC.

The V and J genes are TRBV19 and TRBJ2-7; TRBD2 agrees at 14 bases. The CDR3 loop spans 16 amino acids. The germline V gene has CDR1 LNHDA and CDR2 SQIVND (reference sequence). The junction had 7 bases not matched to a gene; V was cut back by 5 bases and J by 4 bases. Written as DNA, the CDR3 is TGTGCCAGTAGTGCGGCCGGGACTAGCGGGAGTTACGAGCAGTACTTC. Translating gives CASSAAGTSGSYEQYF.

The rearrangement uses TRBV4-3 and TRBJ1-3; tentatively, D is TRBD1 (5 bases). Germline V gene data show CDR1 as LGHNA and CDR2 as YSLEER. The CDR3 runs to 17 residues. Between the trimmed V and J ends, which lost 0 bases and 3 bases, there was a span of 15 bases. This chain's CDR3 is CASSQDRMTGGGNTIYF. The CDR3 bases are TGCGCCAGCAGCCAAGATCGTATGACGGGGGGTGGAAACACCATATATTTT.

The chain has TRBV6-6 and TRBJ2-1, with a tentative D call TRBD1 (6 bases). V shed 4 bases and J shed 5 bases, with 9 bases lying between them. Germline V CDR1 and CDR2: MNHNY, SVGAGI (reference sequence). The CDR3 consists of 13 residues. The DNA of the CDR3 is TGTGCCAGCAGTTTACGGACAGACAATGAGCAGTTCTTC. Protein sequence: CASSLRTDNEQFF.

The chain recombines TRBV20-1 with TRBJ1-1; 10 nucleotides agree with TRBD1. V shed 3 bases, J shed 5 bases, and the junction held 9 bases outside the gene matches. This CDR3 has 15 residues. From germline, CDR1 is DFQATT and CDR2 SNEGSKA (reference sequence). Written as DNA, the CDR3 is TGCAGTGCTAGTCCCCGGGACAGGGGTACAACTGAAGCTTTCTTT. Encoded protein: CSASPRDRGTTEAFF.

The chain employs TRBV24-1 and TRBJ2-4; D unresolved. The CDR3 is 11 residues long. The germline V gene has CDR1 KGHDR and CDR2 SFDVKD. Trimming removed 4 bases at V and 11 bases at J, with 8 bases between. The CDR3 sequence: CATSEGTVQYF. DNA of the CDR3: TGTGCCACCAGTGAGGGAACTGTTCAGTACTTC.

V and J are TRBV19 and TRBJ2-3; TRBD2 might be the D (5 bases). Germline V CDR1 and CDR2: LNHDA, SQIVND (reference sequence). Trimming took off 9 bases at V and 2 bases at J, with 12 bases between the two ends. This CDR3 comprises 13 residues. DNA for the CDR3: TGTGCCAGCGCGCGGACTGTCACAGATACGCAGTATTTT. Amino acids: CASARTVTDTQYF.

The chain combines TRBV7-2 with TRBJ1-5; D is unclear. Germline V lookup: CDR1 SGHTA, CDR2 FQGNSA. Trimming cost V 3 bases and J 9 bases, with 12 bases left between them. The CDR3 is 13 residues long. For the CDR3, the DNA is TGTGCCAGCAGCTTTCGTGGGGATCTGCCCCAGCATTTT. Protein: CASSFRGDLPQHF.

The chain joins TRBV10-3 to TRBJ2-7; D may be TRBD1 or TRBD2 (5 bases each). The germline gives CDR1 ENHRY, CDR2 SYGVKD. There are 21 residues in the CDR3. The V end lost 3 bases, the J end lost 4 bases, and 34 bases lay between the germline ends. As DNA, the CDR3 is TGTGCCATCAGTGAAAGTGGGGGTGACCACACCTACAGGTGGGGTGGGTACGAGCAGTACTTC. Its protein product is CAISESGGDHTYRWGGYEQYF.

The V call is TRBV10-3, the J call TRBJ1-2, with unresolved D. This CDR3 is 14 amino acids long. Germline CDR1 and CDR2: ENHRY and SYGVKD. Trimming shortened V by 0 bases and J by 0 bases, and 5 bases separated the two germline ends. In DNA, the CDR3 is TGTGCCATCAGTGAGTCGGGAACTAACTATGGCTACACCTTC. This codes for CAISESGTNYGYTF.